This TCR beta chain was observed in a study of chemoradiotherapy in HPV16-positive cancers (dated 2022 in TCRdb). Describing the broader study: Candidate HPV-specific T-cell clones and common TCR motifs were defined through functional T-cell assays on cells from two HPV16-positive patients. Next, the candidate HPV-specific TCRs and motifs were followed in TCR repertoires from around 90 patients with HPV-related cancers. Whether T-cell immunity against the HPV oncoproteins E6 and E7 changes during chemoradiotherapy and whether survival is affected by this immunity were examined in the study. Results the study describes overall, beyond this receptor: The functional definition of HPV-specific T cells was derived from only a couple of HPV16-positive patients, and the survival association was reported for HPV16-positive patients. Expansion of candidate HPV-specific clones and E7-related TCR motifs was observed in the tumor microenvironment during treatment, whereas no such expansion was observed for non-HPV-specific T cells. In HPV16-positive patients, expansion of HPV-responsive T cells during chemoradiotherapy was found to be associated with improved recurrence-free survival.

This clone has just one count. Its antigen is currently not known. Base qualities are not provided; no much larger clone lies one nucleotide away. Because repertoires were sampled repeatedly during chemoradiotherapy, clonal expansion in the tumor microenvironment could be followed. Trimming removed 3 bases from V and 1 base from J; the gene matches leave 3 bases unexplained. The CDR3 has 14 amino acids, counting the end cysteine and phenylalanine. The DNA shown is the 42-base CDR3, in frame from base 1. From a lookup of the germline V gene (reference sequence), CDR1 and CDR2 are SEHNR and FQNEAQ. The library was obtained by the immunoSEQ multiplex PCR assay. The clones in this table, taken by TCRdb from immuneACCESS, are in-frame only. Not every clone is retained; where verified, under half of the shortfall comes from an unresolved V gene, and the cause of the rest is unknown. Present in this sample are about 12,000 clones, nearly 90% of which were seen just once. The ten largest clones capture 22% of the sample.

Sequenced here: blood, sampled from a patient who underwent chemoradiotherapy. The sequence was collected from a human donor with HPV-associated anogenital cancer. The V and J genes are TRBV7-9 and TRBJ2-7; the central 7 bases match TRBD1. Here is the DNA: TGTGCCAGCAGCTTCGGACAGGAATCCTACGAGCAGTACTTC. Its protein product is CASSFGQESYEQYF.